This T cell receptor (beta chain) is drawn from a study of control samples from healthy donors and cancer patients. Some clones are missing from TCRdb's copy, which holds only in-frame ones; the method was immunoSEQ multiplex PCR. Of 95,000 to 150,000 clones detected, approximately 90% appear once; the ten largest clones hold 6.5% to 9%. The germline gives CDR1 KGHSH, CDR2 LQKENI. V trimming: 8 bases; J trimming: 4 bases; junction bases outside the gene matches: 5. This CDR3 comprises 14 residues. The source is a woman between 18 and 30 years old in good health. Material for sequencing was blood. The V and J genes are TRBV18 and TRBJ2-6, with 7 bases identical to TRBD2. As DNA, the CDR3 is TGTGCCAGCACGACCGGGAGGGGGGCCAACGTCCTGACTTTC. This codes for CASTTGRGANVLTF.